This TCR beta chain comes out of a study of stem cell transplantation in POMP-related autoinflammatory disease. This CDR3 contains 15 residues. Looked up from germline, CDR1 is MNHEY and CDR2 is SMNVEV (reference sequence). The V end was cut by 5 bases, the J end by 2 bases, with 10 bases between. This table comes from immunoSEQ multiplex PCR, and its TCRdb copy is limited to in-frame clones, with some not included. The table lists 68,000 or so clones, around 90% of them singletons, with around 0.72% in the top ten. This clonotype was obtained from a human patient with POMP-related autoinflammation and immune dysregulation (PRAID). Certain T cells may be donor cells from the graft. The sample in question was CD4+ T cells from PBMCs, obtained after stem cell transplantation. The chain joins TRBV27 to TRBJ1-6; D is undetermined. The CDR3 protein is CASSQDGAYNSPLHF. The CDR3 DNA follows: TGTGCCAGCAGTCAGGACGGGGCCTATAATTCACCCCTCCACTTT.